This T cell receptor (beta chain) was profiled in a study of CD8 T cells in ankylosing spondylitis. This clonotype was observed many times. Germline trimming cut 4 bases from V and 0 bases from J; bases unmatched to any gene: 8. This CDR3 has 16 amino acids. TCRdb called the 5' RACE reads again in MiXCR, with one record for every CDR3 protein. The sample contains approximately 92,000 distinct CDR3 sequences, 8.8% of which appear only once. V is TRBV12-3 or TRBV12-4 and J is TRBJ1-2; TRBD1 matches at 7 bases. Material for sequencing was blood, either unsorted or a sorted T cell fraction (not recorded which). This TCR was recovered from a male donor with ankylosing spondylitis or in good health (not recorded which). The DNA of the CDR3 is TGTGCCAGCAGTTCTGACAGGGATTTCCCTAACTATGGCTACACCTTC. This codes for CASSSDRDFPNYGYTF.